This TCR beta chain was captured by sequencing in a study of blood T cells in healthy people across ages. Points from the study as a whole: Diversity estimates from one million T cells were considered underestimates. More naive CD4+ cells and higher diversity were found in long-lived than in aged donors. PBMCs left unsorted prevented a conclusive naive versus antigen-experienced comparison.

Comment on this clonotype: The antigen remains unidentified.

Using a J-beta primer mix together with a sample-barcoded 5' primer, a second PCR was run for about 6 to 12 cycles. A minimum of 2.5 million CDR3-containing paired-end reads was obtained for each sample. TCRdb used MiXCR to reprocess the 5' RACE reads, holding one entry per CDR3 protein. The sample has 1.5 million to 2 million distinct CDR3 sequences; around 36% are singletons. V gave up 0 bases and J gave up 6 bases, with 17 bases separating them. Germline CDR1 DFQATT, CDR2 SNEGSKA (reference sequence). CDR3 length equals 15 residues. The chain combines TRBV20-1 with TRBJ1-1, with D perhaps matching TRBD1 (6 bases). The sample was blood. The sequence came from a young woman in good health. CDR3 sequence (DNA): TGCAGTGCTAGAGATCCGGGGGGGCTTAAGGCTGAAGCTTTCTTT. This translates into CSARDPGGLKAEAFF.